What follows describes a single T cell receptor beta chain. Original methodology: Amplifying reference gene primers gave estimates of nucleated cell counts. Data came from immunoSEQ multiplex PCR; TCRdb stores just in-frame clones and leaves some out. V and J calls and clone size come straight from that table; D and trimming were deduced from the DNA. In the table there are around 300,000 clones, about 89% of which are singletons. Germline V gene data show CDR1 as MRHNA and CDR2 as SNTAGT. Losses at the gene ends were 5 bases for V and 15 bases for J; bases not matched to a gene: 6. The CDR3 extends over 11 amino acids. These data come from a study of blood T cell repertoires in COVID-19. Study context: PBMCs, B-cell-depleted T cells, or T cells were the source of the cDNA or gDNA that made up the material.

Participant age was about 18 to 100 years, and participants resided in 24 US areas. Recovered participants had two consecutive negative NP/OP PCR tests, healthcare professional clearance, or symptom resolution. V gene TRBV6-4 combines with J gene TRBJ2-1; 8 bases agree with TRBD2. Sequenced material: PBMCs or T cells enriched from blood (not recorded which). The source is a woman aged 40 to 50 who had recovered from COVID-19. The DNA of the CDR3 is TGTGCCAGCAGTTCCGGGACTAGTGCGTTCTTC. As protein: CASSSGTSAFF.